These 24 T cell receptor beta chains came from one sample sequenced in a study of OX40 agonist ivuxolimab in advanced cancers. Profiled with immunoSEQ multiplex PCR; TCRdb holds only in-frame clones, not every one. Of 90,000 to 100,000 clones listed, about nine tenths were seen once; the top ten hold about 0.82%. This specimen was CD4+ or CD8+ T cells sorted from blood, taken in a trial of the OX40 agonist ivuxolimab. These receptors came from an adult with an advanced solid tumor such as melanoma, head and neck, liver or kidney cancer.

The chain links TRBV28 to TRBJ2-1; 8 positions agree with TRBD1. This CDR3 comprises 14 residues. The V and J ends lost 8 bases and 1 base, in that order; junction bases with no gene match: 4. The germline CDR1 and CDR2 sequences are MDHEN and SYDVKM. This chain's CDR3 is CASGTGASYNEQFF. The CDR3 bases are TGTGCCAGCGGGACAGGCGCATCCTACAATGAGCAGTTCTTC.

The chain is built from TRBV6-5 and TRBJ1-1; D call uncertain. Trimming left V 0 bases short and J 0 bases short, with 8 bases between. This CDR3 region has 15 residues. Germline-derived CDR1 and CDR2 are MNHEY and SVGAGI. CDR3 bases: TGTGCCAGCAGTTACTCTCCGTCGATGAACACTGAAGCTTTCTTT. Amino acids: CASSYSPSMNTEAFF.

The V and J genes are TRBV7-2 and TRBJ2-7; 9 bases are shared with TRBD2. The V gene's germline CDR1 is SGHTA and CDR2 FQGNSA. J gave up 3 bases and V 2 bases, and 5 bases lay outside the gene matches. This CDR3 region has 15 residues. The CDR3 protein is CASSLWQREVYEQYV. The DNA of the CDR3 is TGTGCCAGCAGCTTATGGCAGCGGGAGGTCTACGAGCAGTACGTC.

V gene TRBV4-3 combines with J gene TRBJ1-5; D remains ambiguous. Germline CDR1 and CDR2: LGHNA and YSLEER. The CDR3 has 13 amino acids. The V end was cut by 0 bases, the J end by 4 bases, with 4 bases between. The CDR3 nucleotides are TGCGCCAGCAGCCAAGATATTAATCAGCCCCAGCATTTT. It encodes CASSQDINQPQHF.

This sequence joins TRBV10-3 and TRBJ1-1; D is undetermined. Germline CDR1 is ENHRY and CDR2 is SYGVKD. This CDR3 has 12 amino acids. V was clipped by 8 bases and J by 1 base, with 8 bases between them. This chain's CDR3 is CAIGRKNTEAFF. In DNA, the CDR3 is TGTGCCATCGGGCGGAAGAACACTGAAGCTTTCTTT.

In nucleotides, the CDR3 is TGCGCCAGCAGCCAAGCCCGGGACTACGCTGGGGATGAGCAGTTCTTC. Its protein is CASSQARDYAGDEQFF. The chain recombines TRBV4-3 with TRBJ2-1; 7 positions match TRBD2. The CDR3 loop spans 16 amino acids. The V segment lost 1 base and the J segment 8 bases; nucleotides outside the gene matches: 11. Germline V gene sequence: CDR1 LGHNA, CDR2 YSLEER.

The rearrangement uses TRBV7-9 and TRBJ1-5; D remains unclear. The CDR3 totals 13 residues. V lost 1 base, J lost 11 bases, and 12 bases lay in between. Per germline, CDR1 SEHNR and CDR2 FQNEAQ (reference sequence). The CDR3 protein is CASSLGGSVAQHF. CDR3 in DNA: TGTGCCAGCAGCTTAGGAGGCTCGGTGGCCCAGCATTTT.

Turning to this clone: In the same sample, other DNA sequences code for this CDR3. The chain uses TRBV18 and TRBJ1-2; D ambiguous. Per germline, CDR1 KGHSH and CDR2 LQKENI. The CDR3 runs 15 residues. Trimming shortened V by 3 bases and J by 0 bases, and 11 bases separated the two germline ends. The CDR3 DNA reads as TGTGCCAGCTCACCGGCTCTCGGGCCTAACTATGGCTACACCTTC. Amino acids: CASSPALGPNYGYTF.

The V and J genes are TRBV28 and TRBJ1-5; D is possibly TRBD1 (5 bases). V was trimmed by 5 bases and J by 6 bases, leaving 11 bases between them. The CDR3 totals 13 residues. The germline V gene encodes CDR1 MDHEN and CDR2 SYDVKM. The CDR3 region has the DNA TGTGCCAGCAGTAGATCAGGGTTTCAGCCCCAGCATTTT. This codes for CASSRSGFQPQHF.

This clone was detected once. The chain is built from TRBV30 and TRBJ1-1; no clear D gene. CDR3 length: 11 residues. Trimming shortened V by 3 bases and J by 1 base, and 3 bases separated the two germline ends. Germline CDR1 and CDR2: GTSNPN and SVGIG (reference sequence). CDR3 sequence: CAWRENTEAFF. CDR3 nucleotide sequence: TGTGCCTGGAGAGAGAACACTGAAGCTTTCTTT.

The rearrangement links TRBV28 to TRBJ2-1; TRBD2 matches 12 bases. Germline values: CDR1 MDHEN, CDR2 SYDVKM. The CDR3 is made up of 14 amino acids. V lost 8 bases to trimming and J lost 3 bases; unmatched junction nucleotides: 2. CDR3 loop: CASRTSGIYNEQFF. CDR3 sequence (DNA): TGTGCCAGCCGGACTAGCGGGATCTACAATGAGCAGTTCTTC.

The rearrangement links TRBV19 to TRBJ1-1; D gene uncertain. V was shortened by 3 bases and J by 0 bases, with 8 bases between the two germline ends. Per germline, CDR1 LNHDA and CDR2 SQIVND (reference sequence). The CDR3 consists of 14 residues. The CDR3 sequence is CASSISVMNTEAFF. CDR3 DNA sequence: TGTGCCAGTAGTATCTCCGTGATGAACACTGAAGCTTTCTTT.

This clone has just a few counts. The junction shows a germline mismatch at one end, possibly a read error. The V and J genes are TRBV6-5 and TRBJ2-1, with D uncertain. From germline, CDR1 is MNHEY and CDR2 SVGAGI. There are 14 residues in the CDR3. The CDR3 bases are TGTGCCAGCAGAACTCGGAGATCCTTCAATGAGCAGTTCTTC. It encodes CASRTRRSFNEQFF.

The rearrangement uses TRBV4-1 and TRBJ2-3; 10 nucleotides line up with TRBD2. CDR1 is MGHRA and CDR2 is YSYEKL in the germline V gene. With V trimmed by 3 bases and J by 3 bases, 9 bases remained unmatched. The CDR3 covers 17 residues. The CDR3 reads CASSHVLAGVGTDTQYF. The CDR3 DNA sequence: TGCGCCAGCAGCCATGTTCTAGCGGGAGTTGGTACAGATACGCAGTATTTT.

The chain has TRBV2 and TRBJ1-5; 9 positions agree with TRBD1. The CDR3 is made up of 14 amino acids. J gave up 5 bases and V 8 bases, and 7 bases lay outside the gene matches. Germline V CDR1 and CDR2: SNHLY, FYNNEI. CDR3 sequence reads: CASDQQGADQPQHF. The DNA for the CDR3 is TGTGCCAGCGATCAACAGGGGGCTGATCAGCCCCAGCATTTT.

V gene TRBV19 combines with J gene TRBJ1-5, with TRBD1 matching over 8 bases. Trimming cost V 4 bases and J 2 bases; bases outside gene matches: 7. The CDR3 covers 16 residues. From germline, CDR1 is LNHDA and CDR2 SQIVND (reference sequence). CDR3 sequence: CASSRTAGQGNQPQHF. CDR3 nucleotides: TGTGCCAGTAGTAGGACCGCGGGACAGGGCAATCAGCCCCAGCATTTT.

This chain links TRBV7-9 with TRBJ1-2; possible D gene TRBD1, 6 bases. The V gene lost 8 bases and the J gene lost 3 bases, with 13 bases spanning the gap. The CDR3 has 13 residues. Looked up from germline, CDR1 is SEHNR and CDR2 is FQNEAQ (reference sequence). The CDR3 loop reads CASSGGGDYGYTF. The CDR3 DNA reads TGTGCCAGCTCAGGTGGGGGCGACTATGGCTACACCTTC.

The rearrangement uses TRBV6-5 and TRBJ1-5; D is unclear. There are 14 residues in the CDR3. V was trimmed by 6 bases and J by 7 bases, leaving 16 bases between them. Germline V gene lookup returns CDR1 MNHEY and CDR2 SVGAGI. This CDR3 reads CASRPSGERQPQHF. The CDR3 DNA follows: TGTGCCAGCAGGCCCTCGGGCGAGAGGCAGCCCCAGCATTTT.

The rearrangement joins TRBV5-1 to TRBJ2-3; a weak D match, TRBD1 (5 bases). The V end lost 7 bases, the J end lost 6 bases, and 15 bases lay between the germline ends. CDR1 is SGHRS, CDR2 YFSETQ, per germline. This CDR3 comprises 13 residues. CDR3: CASSRLSGDTQYF. The CDR3 DNA sequence: TGCGCCAGCTCCCGTCTCTCAGGGGATACGCAGTATTTT.

The chain has TRBV5-1 and TRBJ1-6, with a weak D call TRBD1 (5 bases). The CDR3 is made up of 14 amino acids. Germline V gene lookup returns CDR1 SGHRS and CDR2 YFSETQ. V was pared by 0 bases and J by 7 bases, with 8 bases between. CDR3 protein: CASSLGQMNSPLHF. CDR3 nucleotide sequence: TGCGCCAGCAGCTTGGGACAGATGAATTCACCCCTCCACTTT.

The chain uses TRBV6-5 and TRBJ1-1; TRBD1 is a possible D gene (6 bases). The germline gives CDR1 MNHEY, CDR2 SVGAGI. This CDR3 has 14 residues. V gave up 7 bases and J gave up 5 bases, with 17 bases separating them. The CDR3 region has the DNA TGTGCCAGCATTTCCCCAGGGGTAATAACTGAAGCTTTCTTT. Translated: CASISPGVITEAFF.

The rearrangement joins TRBV28 to TRBJ2-2; the D is unclear. Germline-derived CDR1 and CDR2 are MDHEN and SYDVKM. CDR3 size: 14 residues. V gave up 7 bases and J gave up 4 bases, with 13 bases separating them. The CDR3: CASKPGAATGELFF. CDR3 sequence (DNA): TGTGCCAGCAAACCAGGTGCCGCCACCGGGGAGCTGTTTTTT.

The chain recombines TRBV11-3 with TRBJ2-1; 15 bases align to TRBD2. Trimming at V came to 5 bases and at J to 5 bases, leaving 7 bases not matched to a gene. The germline CDR1 and CDR2 sequences are SGHNT and YENEEA. The CDR3 loop spans 17 amino acids. CDR3 coding DNA: TGTGCCAGCAGCAAGGGACTAGCGGGAGGTGGGAACAATGAGCAGTTCTTC. Translated, it gives CASSKGLAGGGNNEQFF.

Only one count was recorded for this clone. The chain employs TRBV10-2 and TRBJ2-5; D may be TRBD1 (6 bases). CDR3 size: 13 residues. CDR1 is WSHSY, CDR2 SAAADI, per germline. V lost 8 bases and J lost 3, with 13 bases in between. The CDR3 loop is CASVRDTKETQYF. DNA for the CDR3: TGCGCCAGCGTCCGGGACACCAAAGAGACCCAGTACTTC.